This T cell receptor (beta chain) was sequenced in a study of blood T cell repertoires in COVID-19. Study details: The United States, Italy and Spain supplied acute and convalescent COVID-19 samples.

Under the authors' procedure: Nucleated cell number was recorded as an estimate derived from reference gene primer amplification. Profiling relied on immunoSEQ multiplex PCR, and the TCRdb table lists in-frame clones only, not all of them. The DNA gave D and trimming, while V, J and clone size come from that table. The sample includes under 250,000 clones, 88% of them seen just once. The V and J ends lost 5 bases and 4 bases respectively, with 11 bases between them. This CDR3 has 13 residues. Germline lookup yields CDR1 MDHEN and CDR2 SYDVKM. Cohorts were determined from participant-reported clinical history. This clone was counted between two and nine times.

The rearrangement joins TRBV28 to TRBJ1-1; no clear D gene. The clonotype was recovered from a woman in her twenties or thirties who had been exposed to COVID-19. Sequenced sample: PBMCs or T cells enriched from blood (not recorded which). CDR3 protein: CASSDLGTTEAFF. The DNA of the CDR3 is TGTGCCAGCAGTGACCTAGGTACCACTGAAGCTTTCTTT.